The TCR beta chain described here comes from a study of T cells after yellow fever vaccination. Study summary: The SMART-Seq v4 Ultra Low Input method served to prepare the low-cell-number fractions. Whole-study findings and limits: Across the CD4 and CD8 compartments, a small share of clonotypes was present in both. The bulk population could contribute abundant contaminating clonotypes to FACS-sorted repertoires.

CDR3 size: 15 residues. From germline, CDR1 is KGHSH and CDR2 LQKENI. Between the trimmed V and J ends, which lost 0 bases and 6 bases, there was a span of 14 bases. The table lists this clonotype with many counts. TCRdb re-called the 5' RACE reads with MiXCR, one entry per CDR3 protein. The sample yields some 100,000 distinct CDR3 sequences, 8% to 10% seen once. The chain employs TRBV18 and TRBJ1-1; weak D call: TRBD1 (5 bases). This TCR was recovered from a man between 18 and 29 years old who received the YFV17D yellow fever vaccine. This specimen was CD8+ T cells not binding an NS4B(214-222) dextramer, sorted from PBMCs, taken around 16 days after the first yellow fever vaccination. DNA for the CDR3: TGTGCCAGCTCACCACCTTACGGGGGAAGCCCTGAAGCTTTCTTT. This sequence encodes CASSPPYGGSPEAFF.